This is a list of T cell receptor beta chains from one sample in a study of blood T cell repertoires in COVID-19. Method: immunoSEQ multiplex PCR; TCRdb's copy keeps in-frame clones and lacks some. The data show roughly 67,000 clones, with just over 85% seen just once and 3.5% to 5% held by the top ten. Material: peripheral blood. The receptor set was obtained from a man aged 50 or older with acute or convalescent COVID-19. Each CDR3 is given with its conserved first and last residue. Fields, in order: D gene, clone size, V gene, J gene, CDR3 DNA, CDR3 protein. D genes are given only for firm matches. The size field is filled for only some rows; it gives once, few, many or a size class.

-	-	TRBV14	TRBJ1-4	TGTGCCAGCAGCCAAGATCAGGGCGCGGGAAATAAACTGTTTTTT	CASSQDQGAGNKLFF
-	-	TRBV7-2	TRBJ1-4	TGTGCCAGCAGCTGGGCGGGGGCTGAAAAACTGTTTTTT	CASSWAGAEKLFF
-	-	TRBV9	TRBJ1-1	TGTGCCAGCAGCGCAATTCAGTTGAACACTGAAGCTTTCTTT	CASSAIQLNTEAFF
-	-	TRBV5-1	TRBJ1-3	TGCGCCAGCAGCTTGGCGGGACGGGAGGGAAACACCATATATTTT	CASSLAGREGNTIYF
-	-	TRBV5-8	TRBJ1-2	TGTGCCAGCAGCGCCACAGGGTATGGCTACACCTTC	CASSATGYGYTF
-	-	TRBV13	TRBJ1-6	TGTGCCAGCAGCTTGCGGACACAGTTATTGTCCCTCCACTTT	CASSLRTQLLSLHF
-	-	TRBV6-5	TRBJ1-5	TGTGCCAGCAGTTACTCGAGGAGCAGCGGGAATCAGCCCCAGCATTTT	CASSYSRSSGNQPQHF
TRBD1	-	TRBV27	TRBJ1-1	TGTGCCAGCAGTTTATCCGGGACAGGGGGGGGTGAGGCTTTCTTT	CASSLSGTGGGEAFF
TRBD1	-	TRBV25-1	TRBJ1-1	TGTGCCAGCAGTGAATGGGGGACAGGGGGGAACACTGAAGCTTTCTTT	CASSEWGTGGNTEAFF
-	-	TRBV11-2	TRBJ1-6	TGTGCCAGCAGCCCCACCGGGACTCGAAATTCACCCCTCCACTTT	CASSPTGTRNSPLHF
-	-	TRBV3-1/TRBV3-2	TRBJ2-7	TGTGCCAGCAGCCGCGGATTCAACTACGAGCAGTACTTC	CASSRGFNYEQYF
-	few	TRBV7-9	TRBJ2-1	TGTGCCAGCAGCTCCGGGAGACTGGGCAATGAGCAGTTCTTC	CASSSGRLGNEQFF
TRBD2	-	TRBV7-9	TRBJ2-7	TGTGCCAGCAGCTACGACCCGACTAGCGGTGTTTTTGCATACGAGCAGTACTTC	CASSYDPTSGVFAYEQYF
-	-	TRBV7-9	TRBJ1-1	TGTGCCAGCAGCTTAGCTCATAGGGAGAATGAGGCTTTCTTT	CASSLAHRENEAFF
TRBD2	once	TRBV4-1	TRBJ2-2	TGCGCCAGCAGCCAAGATCAGGGACTAGCTTGGGGCGGGGAGCTGTTTTTT	CASSQDQGLAWGGELFF
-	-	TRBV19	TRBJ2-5	TGTGCCAGTAGTATAGCCGCCGGGGATTACAGGGAGACGGGGGAGACCCAGTACTTC	CASSIAAGDYRETGETQYF
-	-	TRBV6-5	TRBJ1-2	TGTGCCAGCAGTTACTCGATCCGGGTTAATAACTATGGCTACACCTTC	CASSYSIRVNNYGYTF
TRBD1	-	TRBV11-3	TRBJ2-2	TGTGCCAGCAGGCGAACAGGGGTTAATGCCGGGGAGCTGTTTTTT	CASRRTGVNAGELFF
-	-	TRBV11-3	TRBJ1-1	TGTGCCAGCAGCTTACAGGGGAAGGACACTGAAGCTTTCTTT	CASSLQGKDTEAFF
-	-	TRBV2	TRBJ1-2	TGTGCCAGCAGCGAAGCAGCAGGTCCCTATGGCTACACCTTC	CASSEAAGPYGYTF
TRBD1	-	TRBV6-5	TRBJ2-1	TGTGCCAGCAGCCCCCCGGACAGGCTACGGAATGAGCAGTTCTTC	CASSPPDRLRNEQFF
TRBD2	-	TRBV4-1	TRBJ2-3	TGCGCCAGCAGCCAGGGCGGGAGAGATACGCAGTATTTT	CASSQGGRDTQYF
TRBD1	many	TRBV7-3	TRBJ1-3	TGTGCCAGCGGACCTGACAGGGGGCCTGGAAACACCATATATTTT	CASGPDRGPGNTIYF
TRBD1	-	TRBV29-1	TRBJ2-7	TGCAGCGTTGAAATGGTGAAACAGGGGCTATCCTACGAGCAGTACTTC	CSVEMVKQGLSYEQYF
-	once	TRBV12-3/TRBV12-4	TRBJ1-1	TGTGCCAGCAGTTTGCAGGGGAACACTGAAGCTTTCTTT	CASSLQGNTEAFF
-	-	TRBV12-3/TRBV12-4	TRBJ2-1	TGTGCCAGCAGTGTATACAATGAGCAGTTCTTC	CASSVYNEQFF
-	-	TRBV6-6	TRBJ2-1	TGTGCCAGCAGTCTATTCAATGAGCAGTTCTTC	CASSLFNEQFF
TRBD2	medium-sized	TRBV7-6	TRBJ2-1	TGTGCCAGCAGCTTGAGCGGGACCTACAATGAGCAGTTCTTC	CASSLSGTYNEQFF
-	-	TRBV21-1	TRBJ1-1	TGTGCCAGCAGCTTCCGGGACAGGGTGAACACTGAAGCTTTCTTT	CASSFRDRVNTEAFF
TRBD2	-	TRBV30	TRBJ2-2	TGTGCCTGGGCCAAGAGGCGGGAGGGCCGGACCGGGGAGCTGTTTTTT	CAWAKRREGRTGELFF
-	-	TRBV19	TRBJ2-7	TGTGCCAGTACCCCAGGGATGGGCTACGAGCAGTACTTC	CASTPGMGYEQYF
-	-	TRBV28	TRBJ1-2	TGTGCCAGCAGTTTGATGGGGCTTGGCTACACCTTC	CASSLMGLGYTF
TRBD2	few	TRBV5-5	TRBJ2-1	TGTGCCAGCAGCTTGGCCTGGCAGGGCGGGAGCAATGAGCAGTTCTTC	CASSLAWQGGSNEQFF
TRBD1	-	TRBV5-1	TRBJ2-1	TGCGCCAGCAGCTTTGGGCAAGCAGGGGGCGAGGGCAATGAGCAGTTCTTC	CASSFGQAGGEGNEQFF
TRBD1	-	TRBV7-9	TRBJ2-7	TGTGCCAGCAGCGCGAGGGTGGGACAGGGGAGCGACGAGCAGTACTTC	CASSARVGQGSDEQYF
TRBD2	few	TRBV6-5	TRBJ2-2	TGTGCCAGCAGTCGTCGTGGGGGGGTGGCCGGGGAGCTGTTTTTT	CASSRRGGVAGELFF
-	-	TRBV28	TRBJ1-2	TGTGCCAGCACGCCCCGGGGGGGCTATGGCTACACCTTC	CASTPRGGYGYTF
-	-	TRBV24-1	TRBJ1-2	TGTGCCACCAGTGACACATCTAACTATGGCTACACCTTC	CATSDTSNYGYTF
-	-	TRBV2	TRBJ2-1	TGTGCCAGCACCCCGGTTTCGTCTTACAATGAGCAGTTCTTC	CASTPVSSYNEQFF
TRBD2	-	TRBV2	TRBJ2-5	TGTGCCAGCAGGCCTCTAGCGGCCCCACCAGAGACCCAGTACTTC	CASRPLAAPPETQYF
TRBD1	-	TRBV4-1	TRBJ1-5	TGCGCCAGCAGCCAATCGACAGGGAAGGGTCAGCCCCAGCATTTT	CASSQSTGKGQPQHF
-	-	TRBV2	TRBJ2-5	TGTGCCAGCAGTGAACAGGGGTCGGTAGAGACCCAGTACTTC	CASSEQGSVETQYF
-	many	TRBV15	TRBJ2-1	TGTGCCACCAGCACAAACAATGAGCAGTTCTTC	CATSTNNEQFF
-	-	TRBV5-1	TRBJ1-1	TGCGCCAGCAGCTTGTCTGCAGGGGACACTGAAGCTTTCTTT	CASSLSAGDTEAFF
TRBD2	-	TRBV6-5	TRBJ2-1	TGTGCCAGCAGCCATCGGACTAGCGGGAATGAGCAGTTCTTC	CASSHRTSGNEQFF
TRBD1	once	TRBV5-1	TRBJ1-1	TGCGCCAGCAGTACGGACAGGGGATATGAAGCTTTCTTT	CASSTDRGYEAFF